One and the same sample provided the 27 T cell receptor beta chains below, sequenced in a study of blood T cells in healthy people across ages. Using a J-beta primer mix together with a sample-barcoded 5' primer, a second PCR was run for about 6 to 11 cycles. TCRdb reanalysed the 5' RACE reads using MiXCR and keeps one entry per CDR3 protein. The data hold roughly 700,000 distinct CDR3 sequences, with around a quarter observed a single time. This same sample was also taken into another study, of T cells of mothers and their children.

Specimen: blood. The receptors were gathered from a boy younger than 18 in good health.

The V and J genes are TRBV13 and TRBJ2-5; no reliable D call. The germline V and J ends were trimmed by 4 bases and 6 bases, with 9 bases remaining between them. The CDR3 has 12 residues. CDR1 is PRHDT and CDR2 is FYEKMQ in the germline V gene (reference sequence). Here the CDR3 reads CASSSEDQTQYF. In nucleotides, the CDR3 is TGTGCCAGCAGCTCTGAAGATCAGACCCAGTACTTC.

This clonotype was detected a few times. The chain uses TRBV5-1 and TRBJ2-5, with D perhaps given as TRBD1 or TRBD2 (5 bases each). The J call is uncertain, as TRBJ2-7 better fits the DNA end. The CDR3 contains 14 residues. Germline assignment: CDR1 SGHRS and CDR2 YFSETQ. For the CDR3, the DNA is TGCGCCAGCAGCTTGACGGGGCAGGCCTACGAGCAGTACTTC. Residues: CASSLTGQAYEQYF.

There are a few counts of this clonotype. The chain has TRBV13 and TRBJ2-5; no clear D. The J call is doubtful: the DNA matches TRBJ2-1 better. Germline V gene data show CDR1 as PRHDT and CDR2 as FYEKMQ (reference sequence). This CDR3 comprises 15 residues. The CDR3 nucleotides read TGTGCCAGCAGCCCCCCTATCGGACGCGACAATGAGCAGTTCTTC. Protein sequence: CASSPPIGRDNEQFF.

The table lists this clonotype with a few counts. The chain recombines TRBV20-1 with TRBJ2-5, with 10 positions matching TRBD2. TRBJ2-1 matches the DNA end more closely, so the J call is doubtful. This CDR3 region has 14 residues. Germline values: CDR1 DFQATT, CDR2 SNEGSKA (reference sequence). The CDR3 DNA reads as TGCAGTGCTATAGAGTCTAGCGGGAGAAGTGAGCAGTTCTTC. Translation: CSAIESSGRSEQFF.

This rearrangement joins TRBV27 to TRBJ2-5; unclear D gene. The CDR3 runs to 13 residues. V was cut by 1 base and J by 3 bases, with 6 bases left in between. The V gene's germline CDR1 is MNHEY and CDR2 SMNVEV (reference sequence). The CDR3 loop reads CASSLFYEETQYF. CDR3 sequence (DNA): TGTGCCAGCAGTTTATTTTATGAAGAGACCCAGTACTTC.

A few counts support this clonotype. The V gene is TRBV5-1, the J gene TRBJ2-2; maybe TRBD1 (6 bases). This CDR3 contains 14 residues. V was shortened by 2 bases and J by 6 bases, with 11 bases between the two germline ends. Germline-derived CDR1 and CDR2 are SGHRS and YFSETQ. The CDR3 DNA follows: TGCGCCAGCAGCTTAAGGGGGTCGGCCGGGGAGCTGTTTTTT. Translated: CASSLRGSAGELFF.

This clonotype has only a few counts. The CDR3 loop reads CASSFILATNEKLFF. The CDR3 nucleotides are TGTGCCAGCAGTTTCATCCTTGCAACTAATGAAAAACTGTTTTTT. This chain uses TRBV12-3 or TRBV12-4 with TRBJ1-4; D ambiguous. Trimming shortened V by 3 bases and J by 0 bases, and 8 bases separated the two germline ends. The CDR3 is 15 amino acids.

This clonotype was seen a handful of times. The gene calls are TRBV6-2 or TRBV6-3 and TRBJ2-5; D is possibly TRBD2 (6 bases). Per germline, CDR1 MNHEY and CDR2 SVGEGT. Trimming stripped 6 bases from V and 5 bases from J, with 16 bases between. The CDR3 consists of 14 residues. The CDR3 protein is CASSPTGGTETQYF. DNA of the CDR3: TGTGCCAGCAGCCCTACTGGGGGGACGGAGACCCAGTACTTC.

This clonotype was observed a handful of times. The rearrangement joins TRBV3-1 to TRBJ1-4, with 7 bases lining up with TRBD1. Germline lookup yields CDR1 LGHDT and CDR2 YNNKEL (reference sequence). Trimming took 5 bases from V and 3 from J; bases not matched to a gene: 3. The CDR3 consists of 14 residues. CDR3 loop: CASSDTGANEKLFF. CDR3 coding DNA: TGTGCCAGCAGCGATACAGGGGCTAATGAAAAACTGTTTTTT.

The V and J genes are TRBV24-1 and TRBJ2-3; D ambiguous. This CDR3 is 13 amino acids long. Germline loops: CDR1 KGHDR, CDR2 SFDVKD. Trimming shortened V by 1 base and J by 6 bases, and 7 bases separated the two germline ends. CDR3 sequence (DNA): TGTGCCACCAGTGATTTAAGGTTCGATACGCAGTATTTT. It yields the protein CATSDLRFDTQYF.

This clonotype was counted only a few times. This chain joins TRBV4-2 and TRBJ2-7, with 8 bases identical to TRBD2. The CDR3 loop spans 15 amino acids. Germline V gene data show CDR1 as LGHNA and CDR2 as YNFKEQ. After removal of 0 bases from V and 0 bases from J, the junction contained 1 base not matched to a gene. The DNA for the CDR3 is TGTGCCAGCAGCCAAGAACTAGCGGACTCCTACGAGCAGTACTTC. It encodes CASSQELADSYEQYF.

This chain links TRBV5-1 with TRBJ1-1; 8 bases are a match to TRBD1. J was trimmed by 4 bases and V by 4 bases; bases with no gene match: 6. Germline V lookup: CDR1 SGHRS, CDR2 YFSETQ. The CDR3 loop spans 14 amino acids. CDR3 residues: CASSPDRVGTEAFF. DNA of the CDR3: TGCGCCAGCAGCCCGGACAGGGTCGGCACTGAAGCTTTCTTT.

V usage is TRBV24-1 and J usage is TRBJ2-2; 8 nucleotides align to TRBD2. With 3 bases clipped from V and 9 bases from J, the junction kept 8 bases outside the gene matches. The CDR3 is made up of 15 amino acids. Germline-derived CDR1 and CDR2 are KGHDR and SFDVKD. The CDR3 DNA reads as TGTGCCACCAGTGATGTGGGACTAGGGCACCGGGAGCTGTTTTTT. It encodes CATSDVGLGHRELFF.

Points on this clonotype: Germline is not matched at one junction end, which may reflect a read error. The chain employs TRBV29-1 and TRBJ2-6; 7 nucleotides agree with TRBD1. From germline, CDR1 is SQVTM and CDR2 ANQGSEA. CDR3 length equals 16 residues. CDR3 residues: CSALGDSRSGTNVLTF. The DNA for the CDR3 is TGCAGCGCCCTAGGGGACAGCCGCTCTGGGACCAACGTCCTGACTTTC.

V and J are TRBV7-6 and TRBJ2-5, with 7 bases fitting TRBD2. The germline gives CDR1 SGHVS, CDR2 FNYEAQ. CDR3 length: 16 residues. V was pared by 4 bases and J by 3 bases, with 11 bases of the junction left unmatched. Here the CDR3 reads CASSSTGRNFKETQYF. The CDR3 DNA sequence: TGTGCCAGCAGCTCCACCGGGAGGAACTTCAAAGAGACCCAGTACTTC.

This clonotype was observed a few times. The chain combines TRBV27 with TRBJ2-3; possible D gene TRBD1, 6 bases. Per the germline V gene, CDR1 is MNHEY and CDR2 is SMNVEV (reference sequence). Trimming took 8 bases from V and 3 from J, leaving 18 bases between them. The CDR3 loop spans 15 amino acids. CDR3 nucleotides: TGTGCCAGCGCCCTTTGGCAGGGGCGGACAGATACGCAGTATTTT. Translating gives CASALWQGRTDTQYF.

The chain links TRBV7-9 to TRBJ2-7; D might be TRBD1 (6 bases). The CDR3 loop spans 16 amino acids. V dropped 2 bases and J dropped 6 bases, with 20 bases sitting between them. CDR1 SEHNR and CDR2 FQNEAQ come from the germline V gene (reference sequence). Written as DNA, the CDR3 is TGTGCCAGCAGCTTACTCGGCGCAGGGGAAGTGGGCGAGCAGTACTTC. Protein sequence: CASSLLGAGEVGEQYF. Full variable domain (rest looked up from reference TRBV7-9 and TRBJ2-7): DTGVSQNPRHKITKRGQNVTFRCDPISEHNRLYWYRQTLGQGPEFLTYFQNEAQLEKSRLLSDRFSAERPKGSFSTLEIQRTEQGDSAMYLCASSLLGAGEVGEQYFGPGTRLTVT.

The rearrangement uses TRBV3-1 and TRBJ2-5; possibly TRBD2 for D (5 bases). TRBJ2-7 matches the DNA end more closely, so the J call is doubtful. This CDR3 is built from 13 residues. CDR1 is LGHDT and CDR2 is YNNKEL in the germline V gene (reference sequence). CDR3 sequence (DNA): TGTGCCAGCAGCCAAGGTGGCGAGGGCGAGCAGTACTTC. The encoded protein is CASSQGGEGEQYF.

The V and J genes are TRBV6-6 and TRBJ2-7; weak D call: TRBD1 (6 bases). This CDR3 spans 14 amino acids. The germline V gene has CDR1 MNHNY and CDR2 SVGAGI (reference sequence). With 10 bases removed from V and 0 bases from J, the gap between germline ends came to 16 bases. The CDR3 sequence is CATAVGDNSYEQYF. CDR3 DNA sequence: TGTGCCACCGCGGTGGGGGACAACTCCTACGAGCAGTACTTC.

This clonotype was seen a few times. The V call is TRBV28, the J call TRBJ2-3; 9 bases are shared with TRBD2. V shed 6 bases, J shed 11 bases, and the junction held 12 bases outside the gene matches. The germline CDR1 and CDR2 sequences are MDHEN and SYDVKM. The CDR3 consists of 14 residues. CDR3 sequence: CASRGELAGSGQYF. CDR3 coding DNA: TGTGCCAGCAGAGGTGAGCTAGCGGGATCTGGGCAGTATTTT.

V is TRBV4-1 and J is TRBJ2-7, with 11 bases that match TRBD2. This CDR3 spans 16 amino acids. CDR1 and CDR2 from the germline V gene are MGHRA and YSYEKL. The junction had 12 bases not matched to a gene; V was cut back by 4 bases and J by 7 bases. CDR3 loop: CASSLIAGGLGGEQYF. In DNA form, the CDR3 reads TGCGCCAGCAGCCTTATAGCGGGAGGGCTCGGAGGGGAGCAGTACTTC.

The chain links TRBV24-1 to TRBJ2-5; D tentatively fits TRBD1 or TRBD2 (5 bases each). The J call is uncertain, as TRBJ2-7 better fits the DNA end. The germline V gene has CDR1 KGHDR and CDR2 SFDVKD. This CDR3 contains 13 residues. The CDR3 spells CATSDLGTGEQYF. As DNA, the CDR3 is TGTGCCACCAGTGATTTGGGGACCGGCGAGCAGTACTTC.

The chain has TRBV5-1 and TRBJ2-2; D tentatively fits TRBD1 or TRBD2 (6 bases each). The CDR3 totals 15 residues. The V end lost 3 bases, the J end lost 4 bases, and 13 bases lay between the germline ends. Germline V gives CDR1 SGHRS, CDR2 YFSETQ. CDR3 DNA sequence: TGCGCCAGCAGCTCGGGGCCGGGGGCCACCGGGGAGCTGTTTTTT. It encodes CASSSGPGATGELFF.

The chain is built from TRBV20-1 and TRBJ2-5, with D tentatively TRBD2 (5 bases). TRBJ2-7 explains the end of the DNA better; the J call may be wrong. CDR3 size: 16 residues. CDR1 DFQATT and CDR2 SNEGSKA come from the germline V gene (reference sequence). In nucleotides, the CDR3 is TGCAGTGCTAGAGTGCCGGGAAGGGTCTTCTCCTACGAGCAGTACTTC. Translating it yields CSARVPGRVFSYEQYF.

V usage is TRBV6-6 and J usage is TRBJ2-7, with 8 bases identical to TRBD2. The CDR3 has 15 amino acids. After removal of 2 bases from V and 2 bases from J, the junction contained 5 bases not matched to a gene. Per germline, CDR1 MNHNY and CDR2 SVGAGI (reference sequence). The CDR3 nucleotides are TGTGCCAGCAGTTACACGGGAGGGGTAACCTACGAGCAGTACTTC. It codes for CASSYTGGVTYEQYF.

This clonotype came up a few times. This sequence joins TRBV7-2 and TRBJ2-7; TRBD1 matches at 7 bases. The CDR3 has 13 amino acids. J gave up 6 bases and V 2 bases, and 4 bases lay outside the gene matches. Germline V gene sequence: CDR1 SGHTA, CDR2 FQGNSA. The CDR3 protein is CASSLMTGTEQYF. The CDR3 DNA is TGTGCCAGCAGCTTAATGACAGGGACCGAGCAGTACTTC.

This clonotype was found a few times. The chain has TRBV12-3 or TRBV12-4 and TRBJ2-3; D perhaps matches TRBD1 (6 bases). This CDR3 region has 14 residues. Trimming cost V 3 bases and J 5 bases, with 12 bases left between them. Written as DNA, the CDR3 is TGTGCCAGCAGTTTGTCCCGGACAGAAGATACGCAGTATTTT. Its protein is CASSLSRTEDTQYF.